The 3 T cell receptor beta chains reported below all come from one sample, sequenced in a study of shared clonotypes between healthy human individuals. Clones were read by immunoSEQ multiplex PCR, and TCRdb kept only the in-frame ones, dropping some. The sample comprises about 980,000 clones, 60% to 85% of which are singletons, and approximately 1.5% rests with the top ten. Sequencing used memory CD4+ T cells sorted from blood. Subset: CD45RA-negative fraction. These receptors all come from a man younger than 35 in good health.

The J gene is TRBJ1-2, the V gene TRBV19; D possibly corresponds to TRBD1 (5 bases). Between the trimmed V and J ends, which lost 7 bases and 5 bases, there was a span of 20 bases. CDR3 length: 15 residues. Germline V gives CDR1 LNHDA, CDR2 SQIVND (reference sequence). The CDR3 nucleotides read TGTGCCAGTAAGGGCCGGGGGAGCGGGGATTATGGCTACACCTTC. As protein: CASKGRGSGDYGYTF.

The rearrangement uses TRBV28 and TRBJ2-7, with D tentatively TRBD2 (5 bases). Germline V gene data show CDR1 as MDHEN and CDR2 as SYDVKM. V lost 3 bases and J lost 3, with 15 bases in between. The CDR3 is 15 residues long. The CDR3 region is CASSLAGIGSYEQYF. In nucleotides, the CDR3 is TGTGCCAGCAGTTTGGCCGGGATAGGGAGCTACGAGCAGTACTTC.

The chain has TRBV5-4 and TRBJ1-2; D not resolved. Germline V gene lookup returns CDR1 SGHNT and CDR2 YYREEE (reference sequence). Trimming left V 0 bases short and J 6 bases short, with 12 bases between. This CDR3 region has 14 residues. The CDR3 DNA reads as TGTGCCAGCAGCTTGGCGGGAGTGAAGGATGGCTACACCTTC. Protein product: CASSLAGVKDGYTF.